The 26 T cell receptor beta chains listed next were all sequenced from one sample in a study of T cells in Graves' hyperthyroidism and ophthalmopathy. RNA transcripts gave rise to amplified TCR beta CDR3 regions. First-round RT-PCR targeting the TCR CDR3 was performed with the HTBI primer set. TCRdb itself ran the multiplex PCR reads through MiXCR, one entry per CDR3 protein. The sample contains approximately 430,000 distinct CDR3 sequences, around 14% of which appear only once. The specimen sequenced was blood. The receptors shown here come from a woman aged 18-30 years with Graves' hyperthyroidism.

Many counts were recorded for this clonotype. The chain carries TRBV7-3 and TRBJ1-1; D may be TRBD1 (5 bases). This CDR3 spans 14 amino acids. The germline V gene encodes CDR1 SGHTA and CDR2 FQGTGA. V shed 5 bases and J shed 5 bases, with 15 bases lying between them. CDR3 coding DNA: TGTGCCAGCAGCACCCGGGGGGGTGAGACTGAAGCTTTCTTT. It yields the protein CASSTRGGETEAFF.

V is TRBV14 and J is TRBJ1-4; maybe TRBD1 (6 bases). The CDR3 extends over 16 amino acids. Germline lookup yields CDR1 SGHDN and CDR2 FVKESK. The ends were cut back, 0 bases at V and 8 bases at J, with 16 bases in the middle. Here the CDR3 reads CASSQDPFRGVEKLFF. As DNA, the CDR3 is TGTGCCAGCAGCCAAGATCCGTTCAGGGGCGTAGAAAAACTGTTTTTT.

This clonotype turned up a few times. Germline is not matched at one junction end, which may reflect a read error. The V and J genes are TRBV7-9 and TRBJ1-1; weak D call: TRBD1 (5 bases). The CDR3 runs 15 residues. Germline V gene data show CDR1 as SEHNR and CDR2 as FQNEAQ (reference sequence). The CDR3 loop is CASSLVQGLDTEAFF. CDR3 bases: TGCGCCAGCAGCTTGGTTCAGGGCCTGGACACTGAAGCTTTCTTT.

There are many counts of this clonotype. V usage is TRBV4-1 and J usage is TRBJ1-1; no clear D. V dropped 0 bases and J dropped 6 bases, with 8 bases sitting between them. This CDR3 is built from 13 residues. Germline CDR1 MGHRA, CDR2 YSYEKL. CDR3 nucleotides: TGCGCCAGCAGCCAAGATGAAACAGCTGAAGCTTTCTTT. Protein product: CASSQDETAEAFF.

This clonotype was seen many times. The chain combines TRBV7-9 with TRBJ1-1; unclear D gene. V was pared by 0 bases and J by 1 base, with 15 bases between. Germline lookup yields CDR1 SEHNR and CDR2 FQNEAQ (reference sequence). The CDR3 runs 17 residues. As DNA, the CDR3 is TGTGCCAGCAGCTTAGCGTTTTCAGTTTGGGGGAACACTGAAGCTTTCTTT. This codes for CASSLAFSVWGNTEAFF.

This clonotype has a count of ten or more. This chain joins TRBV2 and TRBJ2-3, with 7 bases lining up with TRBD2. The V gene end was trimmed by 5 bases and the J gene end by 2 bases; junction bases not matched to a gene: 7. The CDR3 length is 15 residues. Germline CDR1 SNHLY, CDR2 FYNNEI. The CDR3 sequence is CASSLSGVITDTQYF. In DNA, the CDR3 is TGTGCCAGCAGTCTGAGCGGGGTGATCACAGATACGCAGTATTTT.

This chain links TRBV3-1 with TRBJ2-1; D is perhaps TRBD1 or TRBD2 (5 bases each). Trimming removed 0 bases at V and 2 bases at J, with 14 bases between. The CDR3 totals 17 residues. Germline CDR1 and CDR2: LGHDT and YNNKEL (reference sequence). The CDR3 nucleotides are TGTGCCAGCAGCCAAGACGGGCAGGGAGTCACCTACAATGAGCAGTTCTTC. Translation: CASSQDGQGVTYNEQFF.

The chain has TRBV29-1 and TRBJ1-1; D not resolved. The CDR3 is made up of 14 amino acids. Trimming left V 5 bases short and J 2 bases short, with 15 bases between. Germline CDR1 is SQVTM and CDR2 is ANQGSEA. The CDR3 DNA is TGCAGCGTTTCACCTCGTTTGGCAAACACTGAAGCTTTCTTT. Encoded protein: CSVSPRLANTEAFF.

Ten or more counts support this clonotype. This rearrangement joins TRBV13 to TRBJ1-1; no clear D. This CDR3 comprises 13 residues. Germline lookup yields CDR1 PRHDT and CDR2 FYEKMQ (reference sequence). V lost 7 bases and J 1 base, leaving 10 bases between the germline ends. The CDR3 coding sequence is TGTGCCAGCACCCTCGAGAGGAACACTGAAGCTTTCTTT. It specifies CASTLERNTEAFF.

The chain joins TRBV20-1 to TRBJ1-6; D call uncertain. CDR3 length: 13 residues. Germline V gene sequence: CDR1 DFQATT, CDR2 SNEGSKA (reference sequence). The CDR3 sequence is CRPDFSHNSPLHF. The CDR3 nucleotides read TGCAGGCCCGACTTTAGTCATAATTCACCCCTCCACTTT.

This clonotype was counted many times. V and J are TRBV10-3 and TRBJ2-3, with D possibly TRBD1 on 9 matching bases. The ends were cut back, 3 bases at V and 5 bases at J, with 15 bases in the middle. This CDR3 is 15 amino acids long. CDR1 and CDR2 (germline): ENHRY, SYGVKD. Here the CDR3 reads CAISDLAGQGDTQYF. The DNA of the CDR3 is TGTGCCATCAGTGATTTAGCGGGACAGGGAGATACGCAGTATTTT.

The CDR3, as DNA: TGTGCCATCAGTCGCCGGGAGGGCCGTCTCCACGAGCAGTACTTC. The encoded protein is CAISRREGRLHEQYF. This chain uses TRBV10-3 with TRBJ2-7; the match to TRBD2 covers 8 bases. With 5 bases clipped from V and 5 bases from J, the junction kept 11 bases outside the gene matches. Per germline, CDR1 ENHRY and CDR2 SYGVKD. The CDR3 covers 15 residues.

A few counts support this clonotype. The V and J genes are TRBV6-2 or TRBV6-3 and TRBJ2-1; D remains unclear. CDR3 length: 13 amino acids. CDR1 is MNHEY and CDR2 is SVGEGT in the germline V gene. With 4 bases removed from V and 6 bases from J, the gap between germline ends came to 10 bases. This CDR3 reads CASSSGFGNEQFF. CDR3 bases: TGTGCCAGCAGTTCCGGCTTTGGCAATGAGCAGTTCTTC.

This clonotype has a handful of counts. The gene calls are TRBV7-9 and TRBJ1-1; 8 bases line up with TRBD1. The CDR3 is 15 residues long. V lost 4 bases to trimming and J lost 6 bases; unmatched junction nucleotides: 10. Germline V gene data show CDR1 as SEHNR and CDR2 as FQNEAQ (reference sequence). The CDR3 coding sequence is TGTGCCAGCAGCTCCTGGACAGGGCAGTCGGCTGAAGCTTTCTTT. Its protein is CASSSWTGQSAEAFF. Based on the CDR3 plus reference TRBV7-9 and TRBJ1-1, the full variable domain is DTGVSQNPRHKITKRGQNVTFRCDPISEHNRLYWYRQTLGQGPEFLTYFQNEAQLEKSRLLSDRFSAERPKGSFSTLEIQRTEQGDSAMYLCASSSWTGQSAEAFFGQGTRLTVV.

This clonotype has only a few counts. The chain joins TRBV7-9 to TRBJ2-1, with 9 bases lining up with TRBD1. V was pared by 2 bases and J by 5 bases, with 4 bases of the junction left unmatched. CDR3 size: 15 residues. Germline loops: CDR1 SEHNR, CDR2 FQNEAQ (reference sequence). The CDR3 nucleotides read TGTGCCAGCAGCTTAAGGGACAGGGTTAACAATGAGCAGTTCTTC. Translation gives CASSLRDRVNNEQFF.

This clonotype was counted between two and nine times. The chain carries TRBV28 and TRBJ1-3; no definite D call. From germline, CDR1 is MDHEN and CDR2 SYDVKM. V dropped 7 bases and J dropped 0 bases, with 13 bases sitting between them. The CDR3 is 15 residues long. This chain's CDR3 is CASTQDRLSGNTIYF. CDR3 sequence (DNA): TGTGCCAGCACCCAAGACCGACTCTCTGGAAACACCATATATTTT.

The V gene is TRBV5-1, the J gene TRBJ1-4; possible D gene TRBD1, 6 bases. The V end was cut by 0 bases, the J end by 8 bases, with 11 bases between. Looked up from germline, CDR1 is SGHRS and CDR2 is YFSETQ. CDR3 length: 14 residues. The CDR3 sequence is CASSLDRDGEKLFF. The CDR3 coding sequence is TGCGCCAGCAGCTTGGACAGGGACGGGGAAAAACTGTTTTTT.

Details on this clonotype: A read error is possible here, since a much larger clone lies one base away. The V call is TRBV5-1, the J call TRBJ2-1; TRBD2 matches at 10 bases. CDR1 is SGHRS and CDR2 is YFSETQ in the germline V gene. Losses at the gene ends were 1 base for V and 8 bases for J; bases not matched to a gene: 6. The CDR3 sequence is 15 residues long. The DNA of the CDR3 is TGCGCCAGCAGCTTGATGGCTAGCGGGAGCGATGAGCAGTTCTTC. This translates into CASSLMASGSDEQFF.

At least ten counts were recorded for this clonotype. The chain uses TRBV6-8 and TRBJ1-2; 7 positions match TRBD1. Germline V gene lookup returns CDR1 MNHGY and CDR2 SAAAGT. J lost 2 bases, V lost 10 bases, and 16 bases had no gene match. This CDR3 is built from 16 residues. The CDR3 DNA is TGTGCCAACCGGGACAGATACATCCCACTAAACTATGGCTACACCTTC. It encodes CANRDRYIPLNYGYTF.

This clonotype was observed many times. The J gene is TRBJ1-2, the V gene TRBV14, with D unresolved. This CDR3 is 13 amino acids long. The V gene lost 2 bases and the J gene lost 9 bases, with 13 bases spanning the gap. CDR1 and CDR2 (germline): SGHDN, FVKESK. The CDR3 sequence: CASSQWQVLRYTF. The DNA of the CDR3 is TGTGCCAGCAGCCAATGGCAGGTGCTCCGCTACACCTTC.

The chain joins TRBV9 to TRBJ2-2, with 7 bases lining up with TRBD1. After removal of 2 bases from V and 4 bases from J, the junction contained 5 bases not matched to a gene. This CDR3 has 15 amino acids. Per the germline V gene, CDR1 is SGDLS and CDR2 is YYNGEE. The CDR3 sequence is CASSVRDSGTGELFF. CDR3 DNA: TGTGCCAGCAGCGTCCGGGACAGCGGCACCGGGGAGCTGTTTTTT. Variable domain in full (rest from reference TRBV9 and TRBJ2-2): DSGVTQTPKHLITATGQRVTLRCSPRSGDLSVYWYQQSLDQGLQFLIQYYNGEERAKGNILERFSAQQFPDLHSELNLSSLELGDSALYFCASSVRDSGTGELFFGEGSRLTVL.

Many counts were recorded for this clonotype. CDR3 in amino acids: CASSKAGGQETQYF. The CDR3, as DNA: TGTGCCAGCAGCAAAGCGGGGGGGCAAGAGACCCAGTACTTC. This chain connects TRBV3-1 to TRBJ2-5; 10 bases are a match to TRBD2. CDR3 size: 14 residues. The germline CDR1 and CDR2 sequences are LGHDT and YNNKEL (reference sequence). V shed 5 bases, J shed 2 bases, and the junction held 2 bases outside the gene matches.

CDR3 amino acids: CASSVGQINEKLFF. The CDR3 coding sequence is TGTGCCAGCAGCGTAGGACAGATAAATGAAAAACTGTTTTTT. The rearrangement links TRBV9 to TRBJ1-4; possibly TRBD1 for D (5 bases). The CDR3 spans 14 residues. The germline CDR1 and CDR2 sequences are SGDLS and YYNGEE. With 0 bases removed from V and 5 bases from J, the gap between germline ends came to 8 bases.

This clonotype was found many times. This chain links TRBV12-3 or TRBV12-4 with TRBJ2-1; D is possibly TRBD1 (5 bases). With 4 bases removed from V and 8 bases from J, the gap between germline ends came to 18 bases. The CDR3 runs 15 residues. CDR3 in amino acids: CASSSTGHPTDEQFF. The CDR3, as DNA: TGTGCCAGCAGTTCCACAGGACACCCGACGGATGAGCAGTTCTTC.

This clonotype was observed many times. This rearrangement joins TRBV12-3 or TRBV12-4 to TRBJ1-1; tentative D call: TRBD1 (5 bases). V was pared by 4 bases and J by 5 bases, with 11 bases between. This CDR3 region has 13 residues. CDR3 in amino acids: CASSWGSGTEAFF. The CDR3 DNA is TGTGCCAGCAGTTGGGGGTCGGGGACTGAAGCTTTCTTT.

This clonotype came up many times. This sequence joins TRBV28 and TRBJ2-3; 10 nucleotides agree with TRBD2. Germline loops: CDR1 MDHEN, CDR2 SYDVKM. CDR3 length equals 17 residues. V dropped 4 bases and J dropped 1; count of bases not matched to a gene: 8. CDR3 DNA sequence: TGTGCCAGCAGTTCCCTCCGACTAGCGGGTCGCACAGATACGCAGTATTTT. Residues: CASSSLRLAGRTDTQYF. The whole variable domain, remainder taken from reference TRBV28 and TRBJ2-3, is DVKVTQSSRYLVKRTGEKVFLECVQDMDHENMFWYRQDPGLGLRLIYFSYDVKMKEKGDIPEGYSVSREKKERFSLILESASTNQTSMYLCASSSLRLAGRTDTQYFGPGTRLTVL.